The rows below give T cell receptor beta chains drawn from one sample of a study of T cell responses to AZD1222 COVID-19 vaccine. Profiling relied on immunoSEQ multiplex PCR, and the TCRdb table lists in-frame clones only, not all of them. Of around 140,000 clones listed, around 90% were seen once; the top ten hold about 3.5%. The specimen comprised peripheral blood, sampled on day 0 of AZD1222 vaccination. These receptors came from an adult in good health. Each CDR3 is given with its conserved first and last residue. A D gene is named only where the DNA matches it firmly. Clone size is not always given. Where it is, it says once, few, many or a class for expanded clones.

v_call: TRBV3-1/TRBV3-2
j_call: TRBJ1-5
clone_size: -
d_call: -
cdr3_aa: CASSQQGRRQPQHF
cdr3_nt: TGTGCCAGCAGCCAGCAGGGTAGGCGGCAGCCCCAGCATTTT

v_call: TRBV27
j_call: TRBJ2-3
clone_size: -
d_call: TRBD2
cdr3_aa: CASSSSGRGTDTQYF
cdr3_nt: TGTGCCAGCAGTTCCAGCGGGAGGGGCACAGATACGCAGTATTTT

v_call: TRBV12-2
j_call: TRBJ2-7
clone_size: -
d_call: -
cdr3_aa: CASRSRPSGLSYEQYF
cdr3_nt: TGTGCAAGTCGCTCCAGACCTAGCGGGCTCTCCTACGAGCAGTACTTC

v_call: TRBV7-8
j_call: TRBJ2-1
clone_size: -
d_call: -
cdr3_aa: CASSLVRFGSSGQFF
cdr3_nt: TGTGCCAGCAGCTTAGTCCGCTTCGGGAGTTCGGGGCAGTTCTTC

v_call: TRBV19
j_call: TRBJ2-1
clone_size: -
d_call: TRBD1
cdr3_aa: CASSTRDRGSYNEQFF
cdr3_nt: TGTGCCAGTAGTACAAGGGACAGGGGGTCCTACAATGAGCAGTTCTTC

v_call: TRBV7-6
j_call: TRBJ2-7
clone_size: -
d_call: TRBD2
cdr3_aa: CASSLGLAGALGPEYEQYF
cdr3_nt: TGTGCCAGCAGCTTAGGACTAGCGGGAGCACTCGGTCCCGAATACGAGCAGTACTTC

v_call: TRBV14
j_call: TRBJ2-1
clone_size: -
d_call: TRBD2
cdr3_aa: CASSQDKGLAGGYLNEQFF
cdr3_nt: TGTGCCAGCAGCCAAGATAAGGGACTAGCGGGAGGGTACCTCAATGAGCAGTTCTTC

v_call: TRBV20-1
j_call: TRBJ2-3
clone_size: -
d_call: -
cdr3_aa: CSASGQEGPDTQYF
cdr3_nt: TGCAGTGCTAGTGGACAGGAGGGGCCAGATACGCAGTATTTT

v_call: TRBV7-2
j_call: TRBJ2-7
clone_size: -
d_call: -
cdr3_aa: CASSLGAGRGSEQYF
cdr3_nt: TGTGCCAGCAGCTTAGGTGCGGGGAGAGGAAGCGAGCAGTACTTC

v_call: TRBV28
j_call: TRBJ1-5
clone_size: once
d_call: TRBD1
cdr3_aa: CASSLLVGQGNQPQHF
cdr3_nt: TGTGCCAGCAGCCTTTTGGTGGGACAGGGAAATCAGCCCCAGCATTTT

v_call: TRBV6-5
j_call: TRBJ2-7
clone_size: -
d_call: -
cdr3_aa: CASSYSPTGSPYEQYF
cdr3_nt: TGTGCCAGCAGTTACTCGCCAACAGGGAGTCCCTACGAGCAGTACTTC

v_call: TRBV28
j_call: TRBJ1-1
clone_size: once
d_call: -
cdr3_aa: CASSLIQGLAFF
cdr3_nt: TGTGCCAGCAGTTTAATACAGGGATTAGCTTTCTTT

v_call: TRBV14
j_call: TRBJ2-5
clone_size: few
d_call: TRBD2
cdr3_aa: CASSRLGGGPGETQYF
cdr3_nt: TGTGCCAGCAGCCGCCTGGGGGGAGGGCCAGGAGAGACCCAGTACTTC

v_call: TRBV6-1
j_call: TRBJ2-4
clone_size: -
d_call: -
cdr3_aa: CASSKEIDPAKNIQYF
cdr3_nt: TGTGCCAGCAGTAAAGAAATCGATCCAGCCAAAAACATTCAGTACTTC

v_call: TRBV2
j_call: TRBJ1-3
clone_size: -
d_call: -
cdr3_aa: CASGRSGNTIYF
cdr3_nt: TGTGCCAGCGGACGGAGTGGAAACACCATATATTTT

v_call: TRBV25-1
j_call: TRBJ1-2
clone_size: -
d_call: TRBD1
cdr3_aa: CASSARDRGIYTF
cdr3_nt: TGTGCCAGCAGTGCCCGGGACAGGGGGATCTACACCTTC

v_call: TRBV5-4
j_call: TRBJ1-4
clone_size: once
d_call: -
cdr3_aa: CASSGGGRGLNEKLFF
cdr3_nt: TGTGCCAGCAGCGGGGGTGGGAGAGGGCTTAATGAAAAACTGTTTTTT

v_call: TRBV7-8
j_call: TRBJ2-1
clone_size: -
d_call: TRBD2
cdr3_aa: CASSPPGGRYNEQFF
cdr3_nt: TGTGCCAGCAGCCCCCCGGGAGGCCGCTACAATGAGCAGTTCTTC

v_call: TRBV7-7
j_call: TRBJ2-7
clone_size: -
d_call: -
cdr3_aa: CASSLGESYEQYF
cdr3_nt: TGTGCCAGCAGCTTGGGGGAATCCTACGAGCAGTACTTC

v_call: TRBV30
j_call: TRBJ1-1
clone_size: -
d_call: -
cdr3_aa: CAWRGFRTNTEAFF
cdr3_nt: TGTGCCTGGAGAGGGTTTCGGACGAACACTGAAGCTTTCTTT

v_call: TRBV3-1/TRBV3-2
j_call: TRBJ2-2
clone_size: once
d_call: TRBD2
cdr3_aa: CASSLGLAGGGGELFF
cdr3_nt: TGTGCCAGCAGCCTCGGACTAGCGGGAGGCGGCGGGGAGCTGTTTTTT

v_call: TRBV19
j_call: TRBJ1-5
clone_size: -
d_call: -
cdr3_aa: CASSTQGNQPQHF
cdr3_nt: TGTGCCAGTAGTACCCAGGGTAACCAGCCCCAGCATTTT

v_call: TRBV20-1
j_call: TRBJ2-3
clone_size: -
d_call: TRBD2
cdr3_aa: CSASDGAGGPSDTQYF
cdr3_nt: TGCAGTGCTAGTGACGGGGCGGGAGGGCCCTCGGATACGCAGTATTTT

v_call: TRBV6-5
j_call: TRBJ2-3
clone_size: -
d_call: TRBD1
cdr3_aa: CASSWAGGADTQYF
cdr3_nt: TGTGCCAGCAGTTGGGCAGGGGGTGCAGATACGCAGTATTTT

v_call: TRBV5-1
j_call: TRBJ2-7
clone_size: -
d_call: -
cdr3_aa: CASTTPGASYEQYF
cdr3_nt: TGCGCCAGCACCACCCCGGGAGCTTCTTACGAGCAGTACTTC

v_call: TRBV7-9
j_call: TRBJ2-5
clone_size: few
d_call: TRBD2
cdr3_aa: CASSSRGAGVGETQYF
cdr3_nt: TGTGCCAGCAGCTCCCGGGGAGCGGGAGTGGGAGAGACCCAGTACTTC

v_call: TRBV10-1
j_call: TRBJ2-2
clone_size: -
d_call: -
cdr3_aa: CASSESRQNTGELFF
cdr3_nt: TGCGCCAGCAGTGAGTCTCGGCAGAACACCGGGGAGCTGTTTTTT

v_call: TRBV19
j_call: TRBJ1-6
clone_size: -
d_call: -
cdr3_aa: CASSPDGGRRSHNSPLHF
cdr3_nt: TGTGCCAGTAGCCCAGACGGTGGACGTCGGTCCCATAATTCACCCCTCCACTTT

v_call: TRBV19
j_call: TRBJ2-3
clone_size: -
d_call: TRBD1
cdr3_aa: CASSQRPGTASTDTQYF
cdr3_nt: TGTGCCAGTAGTCAACGCCCCGGGACAGCTAGCACAGATACGCAGTATTTT

v_call: TRBV3-1/TRBV3-2
j_call: TRBJ2-1
clone_size: -
d_call: TRBD1
cdr3_aa: CASGRQGEGGEQFF
cdr3_nt: TGTGCCAGCGGTAGACAGGGGGAAGGGGGTGAGCAGTTCTTC

v_call: TRBV3-1/TRBV3-2
j_call: TRBJ1-6
clone_size: -
d_call: -
cdr3_aa: CASSQDGTRSSYNSPLHF
cdr3_nt: TGTGCCAGCAGCCAAGATGGGACCCGGAGCTCCTATAATTCACCCCTCCACTTT

v_call: TRBV5-1
j_call: TRBJ2-1
clone_size: -
d_call: TRBD2
cdr3_aa: CASRLYLGGSSYNEQFF
cdr3_nt: TGCGCCAGCAGGCTCTACCTGGGCGGGAGTTCCTACAATGAGCAGTTCTTC

v_call: TRBV28
j_call: TRBJ1-1
clone_size: -
d_call: -
cdr3_aa: CASTLRGVNTEAFF
cdr3_nt: TGTGCCAGCACCCTCAGGGGTGTGAACACTGAAGCTTTCTTT

v_call: TRBV27
j_call: TRBJ2-7
clone_size: once
d_call: -
cdr3_aa: CASQSGYEQYF
cdr3_nt: TGTGCCAGCCAGTCGGGCTACGAGCAGTACTTC